A selection of T cell receptor beta chains follows, all from one sample in a study of shared clonotypes between healthy human individuals. Measured with immunoSEQ multiplex PCR; TCRdb has only the in-frame clones, and not every one. The table lists around 2,000,000 clones, about 93% of them singletons, with around 1.7% in the top ten. Sample: naive CD8+ T cells from PBMCs. These receptors came from a man aged 18 to 30 in good health. Some clones in this sample may be carry-over from other donors' samples. Both conserved end residues are part of each CDR3. Expanded clones get a size class; other rows say once, few or many, or leave the size out.

v_gene	j_gene	abundance	CDR3aa
TRBV5-5	TRBJ2-7	once	CASSLAGYTYEQYF
TRBV19	TRBJ1-5	once	CASSMLGRAFNQPQHF
TRBV6-1	TRBJ2-1	NA	CASSEVDPLWTGYNEQFF
TRBV30	TRBJ1-3	NA	CAWSLLGNTIYF
TRBV27	TRBJ1-3	once	CASSLDRGAGNTIYF
TRBV4-1	TRBJ1-1	NA	CASSQHQSGIYEAFF
TRBV6-1	TRBJ2-2	NA	CASRARGHGTGELFF
TRBV7-9	TRBJ1-1	NA	CASSLTVGVAFF
TRBV21-1	TRBJ1-1	few	CASSKAGRGQRNTEAFF
TRBV5-6	TRBJ1-1	few	CASRPTRLNTEAFF
TRBV7-9	TRBJ2-1	NA	CASSSPSGTYNEQFF
TRBV19	TRBJ2-2	NA	CASRANTGELFF
TRBV2	TRBJ1-2	NA	CASSEPSPYYGYTF
TRBV4-1	TRBJ2-1	NA	CASSPNLGGAYNEQFF
TRBV27	TRBJ2-2	NA	CASSPGQAANTGELFF
TRBV27	TRBJ2-7	NA	CASRRRGDEQYF
TRBV9	TRBJ2-3	NA	CASGEGDTQYF
TRBV10-3	TRBJ2-6	NA	CAISGQQSYSGANVLTF
TRBV27	TRBJ1-1	NA	CASSLFWTSGVVGTEAFF
TRBV27	TRBJ2-2	NA	CASNSGGGELFF
TRBV19	TRBJ2-7	NA	CASSIGSLADYEQYF
TRBV6-5	TRBJ1-1	NA	CASSRGSNTEAFF
TRBV6-5	TRBJ1-2	NA	CASSYTGSRDGYTF
TRBV7-9	TRBJ2-7	NA	CASSLAVTPYEQYF
TRBV6-5	TRBJ1-1	NA	CASGDRGLMDTEAFF
TRBV5-5	TRBJ2-3	NA	CASSFGFGLAGTADTQYF
TRBV7-2	TRBJ1-2	NA	CASSHPRRGVQGLNYGYTF
TRBV28	TRBJ2-2	NA	CASSLRGAGTGELFF
TRBV27	TRBJ1-1	NA	CASRKQGGNTEAFF
TRBV30	TRBJ2-7	NA	CAWSPAGGLEQYF
TRBV27	TRBJ1-5	NA	CASSSPGQPQHF
TRBV2	TRBJ2-3	NA	CASSEYRLAGASADTQYF
TRBV28	TRBJ2-3	NA	CASSDRRTQASTDTQYF
TRBV6-5	TRBJ1-2	NA	CASVGAYGYTF
TRBV10-2	TRBJ2-3	NA	CASSESGSQRETDTQYF
TRBV10-3	TRBJ2-3	NA	CAISQLIGHDEHTDTQYF
TRBV2	TRBJ2-5	NA	CASSDPLQGDETQYF
TRBV19	TRBJ1-1	NA	CASSIPGALNTEAFF
TRBV28	TRBJ1-5	NA	CASRYRARSNQPQHF
TRBV11-2	TRBJ1-5	once	CASSLVGRGEPQHF
TRBV4-3	TRBJ2-7	NA	CASSPTLPTSSYEQYF
TRBV5-6	TRBJ1-1	NA	CASSLTGAGTEAFF
TRBV5-1	TRBJ1-4	NA	CASSTGQDEKLFF
TRBV19	TRBJ2-1	NA	CASSSRGQVGEQFF
TRBV27	TRBJ2-7	once	CASSPRDRVNEQYF
TRBV7-3	TRBJ2-1	once	CASSLGTISYNEQFF
TRBV7-8	TRBJ2-7	NA	CASSFRGSSYEQYF
TRBV10-3	TRBJ2-3	NA	CAISVGREVPTDTQYF
TRBV9	TRBJ2-1	NA	CASSVSGIGSNEQFF
TRBV27	TRBJ2-7	NA	CASSLFGGTSFYEQYF
TRBV15	TRBJ2-1	NA	CATSSQIRPTANDEQFF